Shown below are 5 T cell receptor beta chains from a single sample sequenced in a study of blood T cell repertoires in COVID-19. Clones were sequenced by immunoSEQ multiplex PCR, and TCRdb holds only the in-frame ones, with some missing. The table has about 470,000 clones, 87% seen once; the top ten hold under 0.75%. Material: PBMCs or T cells enriched from blood (not recorded which). These TCRs come from a woman aged 18-35 years who had recovered from COVID-19.

The gene calls are TRBV10-1 and TRBJ2-3; 9 bases line up with TRBD2. The V gene end was trimmed by 4 bases and the J gene end by 4 bases; junction bases not matched to a gene: 9. Germline loops: CDR1 WNHNN, CDR2 SYGVQD (reference sequence). The CDR3 is 16 amino acids. The CDR3 reads CASSGPGLATPDTQYF. The DNA for the CDR3 is TGCGCCAGCAGTGGGCCCGGACTAGCGACCCCAGATACGCAGTATTTT.

This clone showed up just once. CDR3 residues: CASSLGTPGGTIYF. In DNA form, the CDR3 reads TGTGCCAGCAGTCTCGGGACGCCGGGGGGCACCATATATTTT. The rearrangement joins TRBV6-5 to TRBJ1-3, with D possibly being TRBD1 (5 bases). The CDR3 spans 14 residues. The V end lost 5 bases, the J end lost 9 bases, and 17 bases lay between the germline ends. The V gene's germline CDR1 is MNHEY and CDR2 SVGAGI.

The chain links TRBV5-1 to TRBJ2-2, with 8 positions matching TRBD1. Per the germline V gene, CDR1 is SGHRS and CDR2 is YFSETQ. Trimming removed 4 bases from V and 4 bases from J; junction bases left unmatched: 9. This CDR3 region has 16 residues. The CDR3, as DNA: TGCGCCAGCAGCATCCGGGGGACAGGACTCACCGGGGAGCTGTTTTTT. It encodes CASSIRGTGLTGELFF.

The chain uses TRBV7-9 and TRBJ2-1; D is unresolved. Per the germline V gene, CDR1 is SEHNR and CDR2 is FQNEAQ (reference sequence). This CDR3 has 11 amino acids. Trimming shortened V by 3 bases and J by 7 bases, and 4 bases separated the two germline ends. CDR3 region: CASSFGNEQFF. The CDR3 DNA is TGTGCCAGCAGCTTCGGTAATGAGCAGTTCTTC.

The rearrangement uses TRBV5-1 and TRBJ2-3; D might be TRBD1 (5 bases). Germline V gene data show CDR1 as SGHRS and CDR2 as YFSETQ. Trimming took 0 bases from V and 5 from J, leaving 16 bases between them. CDR3 length: 16 residues. CDR3 sequence reads: CASSLDHDPQGDTQYF. For the CDR3, the DNA is TGCGCCAGCAGCTTGGACCACGATCCCCAGGGAGATACGCAGTATTTT.